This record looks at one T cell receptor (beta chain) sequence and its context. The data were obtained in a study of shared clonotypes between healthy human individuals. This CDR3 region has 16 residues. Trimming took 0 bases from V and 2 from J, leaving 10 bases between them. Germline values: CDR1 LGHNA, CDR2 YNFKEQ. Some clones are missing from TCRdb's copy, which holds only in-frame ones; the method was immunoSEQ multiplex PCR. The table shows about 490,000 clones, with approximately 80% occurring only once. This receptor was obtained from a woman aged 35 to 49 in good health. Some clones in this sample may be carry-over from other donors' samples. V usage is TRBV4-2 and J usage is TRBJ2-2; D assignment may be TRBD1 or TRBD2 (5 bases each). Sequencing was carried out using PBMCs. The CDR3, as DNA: TGTGCCAGCAGCCAAGAGATAGGGGACAACACCGGGGAGCTGTTTTTT. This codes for CASSQEIGDNTGELFF.